This T cell receptor (beta chain) was sequenced in a study of T-cell reconstitution after alpha-beta-depleted transplantation in children. Broader study findings: Expanded clones from the graft, numbering several hundred, reportedly supplied alpha-beta T cells about two months after transplant. For some patients, TCRbeta diversity was high at day 60 because of recipient T cells and thymic progenitors that survived. Newly made T cells mostly supplied T-cell counts and diversity one year after transplant.

Regarding this clonotype: Its specificity is not known.

V lost 1 base to trimming and J lost 6 bases; unmatched junction nucleotides: 6. This CDR3 comprises 14 residues. In germline, CDR1 is DFQATT, CDR2 SNEGSKA (reference sequence). Unique molecular identifiers were built into the TCRbeta library. From the PCR reads, TCRdb called clonotypes with MiXCR, one entry per CDR3 protein. Among under 150,000 distinct CDR3 sequences listed, around 9.8% were seen once. The chain carries TRBV20-1 and TRBJ2-1; 7 bases align to TRBD1. The clonotype comes from a girl under three years old who had a stem cell transplant for combined immunodeficiency, so the T cells may come from the graft donor. The starting material was PBMCs, mostly from graft donor cells, obtained 180 days after TCRalphabeta/CD19-depleted stem cell transplant. CDR3 bases: TGCAGTGCTAGAGGAGGCGCAGGGGGCAATGAGCAGTTCTTC. Translation gives CSARGGAGGNEQFF.